Listed below are T cell receptor beta chains from one sample, sequenced in a study of technical replicates of blood from a handful of donors. Profiled with immunoSEQ multiplex PCR; TCRdb holds only in-frame clones, not every one. The sample lists about 85,000 clones; roughly 94% were seen once. Sequenced material: T cells isolated from PBMCs. The receptor set was obtained from a human donor in good health. Both conserved end residues are part of each CDR3. The order of the fields is V gene, J gene, clone size, D gene, CDR3 protein, CDR3 DNA. A D gene is named only where the DNA matches it firmly. Clone size appears in some rows only: once, few, many, or a class for an expanded clone.

>TRBV5-6|TRBJ1-6|-|TRBD1
CASSLAGYRGPQSPLHF
TGTGCCAGCAGCTTGGCCGGTTACAGGGGGCCCCAGTCACCCCTCCACTTT
>TRBV5-1|TRBJ2-5|-|-
CASSYRPVGGAETQYF
TGCGCCAGCAGCTACCGCCCTGTGGGGGGGGCGGAGACCCAGTACTTC
>TRBV29-1|TRBJ2-1|-|TRBD1
CSAPGQGSYNEQFF
TGCAGCGCCCCGGGACAGGGATCCTACAATGAGCAGTTCTTC
>TRBV25-1|TRBJ2-2|-|TRBD1
CATQQGSNTGELFF
TGTGCCACCCAACAGGGGTCAAACACCGGGGAGCTGTTTTTT
>TRBV5-1|TRBJ2-5|-|TRBD2
CASSFPSGSETQYF
TGCGCCAGCAGCTTCCCTAGCGGGAGTGAGACCCAGTACTTC
>TRBV29-1|TRBJ2-5|once|-
CSVGSAEETQYF
TGCAGCGTTGGTTCCGCAGAAGAGACCCAGTACTTC
>TRBV11-2|TRBJ2-7|-|TRBD2
CASRHSGTSGHEQYF
TGTGCCAGCAGACATTCCGGGACTAGCGGGCACGAGCAGTACTTC
>TRBV6-5|TRBJ1-1|-|-
CASNRDRNTEAFF
TGTGCCAGCAACCGCGACAGGAACACTGAAGCTTTCTTT
>TRBV7-9|TRBJ2-7|-|-
CASSSMSEQYF
TGTGCCAGCAGCTCAATGAGTGAGCAGTACTTC
>TRBV5-1|TRBJ1-1|-|TRBD1
CASSQLDRGRTEAFF
TGCGCCAGCAGCCAGCTAGACAGGGGGAGAACTGAAGCTTTCTTT
>TRBV11-2|TRBJ1-6|-|-
CASSSLGTPSSYNSPLHF
TGTGCCAGCAGCTCACTAGGAACTCCTAGCTCCTATAATTCACCCCTCCACTTT
>TRBV6-5|TRBJ2-1|-|TRBD2
CASRFSLAAYNEQFF
TGTGCCAGCAGATTTTCACTAGCGGCTTACAATGAGCAGTTCTTC
>TRBV4-1|TRBJ1-2|-|-
CASSQVGGAYDHRGYTF
TGCGCCAGCAGCCAAGTTGGAGGGGCTTATGACCATCGGGGCTACACCTTC
>TRBV9|TRBJ2-2|-|-
CASSVNLRGYTGELFF
TGTGCCAGCAGCGTAAATCTGAGAGGGTACACCGGGGAGCTGTTTTTT
>TRBV27|TRBJ2-1|-|TRBD1
CASSRDRANEQFF
TGTGCCAGCAGCCGGGACAGGGCCAATGAGCAGTTCTTC
>TRBV10-3|TRBJ2-2|-|-
CAITRLVLRERWRELFF
TGTGCCATCACCAGACTAGTTTTAAGGGAAAGATGGCGGGAGCTGTTTTTT
>TRBV19|TRBJ2-1|-|TRBD1
CASSTGQGNNEQFF
TGTGCCAGTAGTACGGGACAGGGCAACAATGAGCAGTTCTTC
>TRBV9|TRBJ2-3|-|TRBD2
CASSARGGRGEDTQYF
TGTGCCAGCAGCGCGCGGGGAGGGCGGGGGGAAGATACGCAGTATTTT
>TRBV4-1|TRBJ2-7|-|-
CASSQVDPLGSSYEQYF
TGCGCCAGCAGCCAAGTCGACCCACTAGGGAGCTCCTACGAGCAGTACTTC
>TRBV5-1|TRBJ2-7|once|-
CASSLAAGSSYEQYF
TGCGCCAGCAGCTTGGCCGCGGGCAGCTCCTACGAGCAGTACTTC
>TRBV25-1|TRBJ2-7|-|TRBD1
CASTKTGLDEQYF
TGTGCCAGCACCAAGACAGGGTTGGACGAGCAGTACTTC
>TRBV12-2|TRBJ2-7|-|-
CASRSIATGTGVHEQYF
TGTGCAAGTCGCTCGATTGCCACCGGGACAGGGGTCCACGAGCAGTACTTC
>TRBV4-2|TRBJ2-7|-|TRBD2
CASSPAGEDHEQYF
TGTGCCAGCAGCCCGGCGGGGGAGGACCACGAGCAGTACTTC
>TRBV4-1|TRBJ2-3|once|-
CASTVGGRDTQYF
TGCGCCAGCACCGTTGGGGGCAGGGATACGCAGTATTTT